Below are 29 T cell receptor beta chains sequenced from a single sample in a study of T cells in Graves' hyperthyroidism and ophthalmopathy. TCR beta CDR3 sequences were amplified from RNA transcripts. HTBI primers were the set used in a first-round RT-PCR of the TCR CDR3. TCRdb used MiXCR to reprocess the multiplex PCR reads, holding one entry per CDR3 protein. This table holds more than 300,000 distinct CDR3 sequences, about 18% found once. Specimen: blood. The receptors shown here come from a woman in her 30s with Graves' hyperthyroidism that later progressed to Graves' ophthalmopathy.

This clonotype has at least ten counts. The chain recombines TRBV7-9 with TRBJ2-1; 11 bases align to TRBD2. The germline V gene has CDR1 SEHNR and CDR2 FQNEAQ (reference sequence). The ends lost 5 bases at V and 5 bases at J; junction bases unmatched: 8. The CDR3 sequence is 16 residues long. The CDR3 here is CASSPPLAGGHNEQFF. The CDR3 nucleotides read TGTGCCAGCAGCCCCCCCCTAGCGGGGGGACACAATGAGCAGTTCTTC.

This rearrangement joins TRBV15 to TRBJ2-2; D possibly uses TRBD1 or TRBD2 (6 bases each). The CDR3 is 17 amino acids. Per the germline V gene, CDR1 is LNHNV and CDR2 is YYDKDF (reference sequence). V lost 4 bases and J lost 5, with 20 bases in between. The DNA of the CDR3 is TGTGCCACCAGCAAGTCGGGGGACATCTTCAATACCGGGGAGCTGTTTTTT. Protein sequence: CATSKSGDIFNTGELFF.

The chain joins TRBV28 to TRBJ2-7, with D perhaps given as TRBD1 or TRBD2 (5 bases each). This CDR3 comprises 15 residues. V was clipped by 5 bases and J by 5 bases, with 19 bases between them. The germline CDR1 and CDR2 sequences are MDHEN and SYDVKM. The CDR3, as DNA: TGTGCCAGCAGTGTTACCGGGGACCTTTGGAACGAGCAGTACTTC. Protein: CASSVTGDLWNEQYF.

On this clonotype: Possible read error: a much larger clone is one base away. The CDR3 region has the DNA TGCGCCTGCAGCCCGGGACAGGGCAATCAGCCCCAGCATTTT. Amino acid sequence: CACSPGQGNQPQHF. V gene TRBV5-1 combines with J gene TRBJ1-5; TRBD1 aligns across 8 bases. From germline, CDR1 is SGHRS and CDR2 YFSETQ. The CDR3 consists of 14 residues.

This clonotype was detected ten times or more. J is TRBJ2-7 and V is TRBV28; TRBD2 matches 10 bases. Germline loops: CDR1 MDHEN, CDR2 SYDVKM. V lost 4 bases and J lost 3; bases outside the gene matches: 9. The CDR3 loop spans 16 amino acids. CDR3 coding DNA: TGTGCCAGCAGTTCGGGGTATACTAGCGGGAACTACGAGCAGTACTTC. Protein product: CASSSGYTSGNYEQYF.

J is TRBJ2-5 and V is TRBV19; 7 bases are shared with TRBD1. Germline loops: CDR1 LNHDA, CDR2 SQIVND (reference sequence). J lost 3 bases, V lost 3 bases, and 4 bases had no gene match. This CDR3 comprises 14 residues. The chain's CDR3 is CASSIWQGEETQYF. The CDR3 nucleotides are TGTGCCAGTAGTATTTGGCAGGGGGAAGAGACCCAGTACTTC.

This clonotype was detected a few times. This chain joins TRBV7-2 and TRBJ2-5, with 9 bases aligning to TRBD1. This CDR3 has 15 residues. Germline assignment: CDR1 SGHTA and CDR2 FQGNSA. V lost 4 bases and J lost 4; bases outside the gene matches: 7. CDR3: CASSSGQGFRETQYF. CDR3 nucleotides: TGTGCCAGCAGCTCGGGACAGGGCTTTCGAGAGACCCAGTACTTC.

In its sample, this clonotype was seen many times. The chain employs TRBV12-3 or TRBV12-4 and TRBJ2-2; a weak D match, TRBD2 (5 bases). The CDR3 is 14 residues long. Trimming took off 7 bases at V and 0 bases at J, with 9 bases between the two ends. This CDR3 is CASTSGTNTGELFF. The CDR3 DNA reads as TGTGCCAGCACCTCGGGGACGAACACCGGGGAGCTGTTTTTT.

The table lists this clonotype with many counts. This chain joins TRBV11-2 and TRBJ2-1; 10 nucleotides match TRBD2. The CDR3 covers 18 residues. V was clipped by 3 bases and J by 0 bases; unmatched bases: 8. The germline CDR1 and CDR2 sequences are SGHAT and FQNNGV. This CDR3 is CASSFPRTSGSSYNEQFF. CDR3 sequence (DNA): TGTGCCAGCAGCTTCCCCAGGACTAGCGGAAGCTCCTACAATGAGCAGTTCTTC. The full variable domain, its missing parts supplied by reference TRBV11-2 and TRBJ2-1, is EAGVAQSPRYKIIEKRQSVAFWCNPISGHATLYWYQQILGQGPKLLIQFQNNGVVDDSQLPKDRFSAERLKGVDSTLKIQPAKLEDSAVYLCASSFPRTSGSSYNEQFFGPGTRLTVL.

CDR3 amino acids: CASSPSLGSQETQYF. The CDR3 region has the DNA TGCGCCAGCAGCCCAAGTCTGGGCTCCCAAGAGACCCAGTACTTC. The chain employs TRBV5-1 and TRBJ2-5, with D unclear. There are 15 residues in the CDR3. V dropped 4 bases and J dropped 1 base, with 14 bases sitting between them. The germline V gene encodes CDR1 SGHRS and CDR2 YFSETQ. The full variable domain, with the rest looked up from reference TRBV5-1 and TRBJ2-5, is KAGVTQTPRYLIKTRGQQVTLSCSPISGHRSVSWYQQTPGQGLQFLFEYFSETQRNKGNFPGRFSGRQFSNSRSEMNVSTLELGDSALYLCASSPSLGSQETQYFGPGTRLLVL.

The rearrangement uses TRBV2 and TRBJ2-7; no definite D call. This CDR3 comprises 10 residues. Trimming left V 8 bases short and J 5 bases short, with 7 bases between. Germline V gene lookup returns CDR1 SNHLY and CDR2 FYNNEI. In DNA, the CDR3 is TGTGCCAGCGATGGCCACGAGCAGTACTTC. This gives the protein CASDGHEQYF.

This chain links TRBV7-2 with TRBJ1-5, with D maybe TRBD1 (6 bases). V was shortened by 5 bases and J by 2 bases, with 28 bases between the two germline ends. The CDR3 contains 20 residues. CDR1 is SGHTA, CDR2 FQGNSA, per germline. The CDR3 DNA reads TGTGCCAGCAGCCCCTGGGGGCAGGGTAGGGTTCAGTATGGCAATCAGCCCCAGCATTTT. This gives the protein CASSPWGQGRVQYGNQPQHF.

V and J are TRBV19 and TRBJ1-1; 9 bases align to TRBD1. This CDR3 is 13 amino acids long. Germline V lookup: CDR1 LNHDA, CDR2 SQIVND (reference sequence). The junction had 2 bases not matched to a gene; V was cut back by 8 bases and J by 1 base. CDR3 sequence: CASDRGTNTEAFF. CDR3 nucleotides: TGTGCCAGTGACAGGGGGACGAACACTGAAGCTTTCTTT.

This clonotype showed up many times. The rearrangement uses TRBV11-3 and TRBJ1-1; maybe TRBD1 (6 bases). V dropped 2 bases and J dropped 7 bases, with 14 bases sitting between them. Looked up from germline, CDR1 is SGHNT and CDR2 is YENEEA. This CDR3 is built from 14 residues. DNA of the CDR3: TGTGCCAGCAGCTTAAACCCGGACAGAAGTGAAGCTTTCTTT. Protein product: CASSLNPDRSEAFF.

The chain recombines TRBV5-5 with TRBJ1-6, with 9 bases aligning to TRBD1. Per germline, CDR1 SGHKS and CDR2 YYEKEE (reference sequence). V lost 3 bases, J lost 8 bases, and 3 bases stayed unmatched. CDR3 length equals 14 residues. The CDR3 is CASSSTGGHSPLHF. In nucleotides, the CDR3 is TGTGCCAGCAGCTCGACAGGGGGGCATTCACCCCTCCACTTT.

This clonotype showed up many times. The chain joins TRBV27 to TRBJ1-4, with a weak D call TRBD1 (5 bases). The CDR3 extends over 15 amino acids. Trimming removed 5 bases at V and 4 bases at J, with 14 bases between. Germline-derived CDR1 and CDR2 are MNHEY and SMNVEV (reference sequence). Written as DNA, the CDR3 is TGTGCCAGCAGTCTTTATCAAGGGGTTAATGAAAAACTGTTTTTT. This gives the protein CASSLYQGVNEKLFF.

This clonotype was counted at least ten times. V gene TRBV10-3 combines with J gene TRBJ2-7, with D unresolved. The CDR3 length is 14 residues. Germline V CDR1 and CDR2: ENHRY, SYGVKD. V was clipped by 6 bases and J by 0 bases, with 12 bases between them. For the CDR3, the DNA is TGTGCCATCAGACGAGCCCTCAGCTCCTACGAGCAGTACTTC. Translated, it gives CAIRRALSSYEQYF.

This clonotype was picked up many times. V gene TRBV27 combines with J gene TRBJ2-7, with D unclear. The CDR3 totals 14 residues. The germline gives CDR1 MNHEY, CDR2 SMNVEV (reference sequence). V lost 3 bases and J lost 0, with 9 bases in between. CDR3 sequence (DNA): TGTGCCAGCAGTTTTCTGGGGAACTCCTACGAGCAGTACTTC. Translation: CASSFLGNSYEQYF.

This clonotype came up many times. Written as DNA, the CDR3 is TGCAGTGCTAGGGTACTTTGGCTTGCGACAGGGTTAAATGGTGAGCAGTTCTTC. Translated: CSARVLWLATGLNGEQFF. The rearrangement uses TRBV20-1 and TRBJ2-1, with TRBD1 matching over 7 bases. V was clipped by 3 bases and J by 9 bases; unmatched bases: 23. CDR3 size: 18 residues. Germline loops: CDR1 DFQATT, CDR2 SNEGSKA (reference sequence).

This chain uses TRBV5-8 with TRBJ1-2; D is unresolved. Trimming shortened V by 0 bases and J by 8 bases, and 11 bases separated the two germline ends. Germline CDR1 is SGHTS and CDR2 is YDEGEE. This CDR3 contains 13 residues. The CDR3 nucleotides read TGTGCCAGCAGCTTGGACGGTATCCGCGGCTACACCTTC. This gives the protein CASSLDGIRGYTF.

This clonotype was observed a few times. The chain recombines TRBV4-1 with TRBJ2-7; D not resolved. CDR1 is MGHRA, CDR2 YSYEKL, per germline. The V gene lost 0 bases and the J gene lost 1 base, with 7 bases spanning the gap. CDR3 length equals 14 residues. The CDR3 sequence: CASSQESQSYEQYF. In DNA form, the CDR3 reads TGCGCCAGCAGCCAAGAGTCACAGTCCTACGAGCAGTACTTC.

This chain joins TRBV7-9 and TRBJ2-3; no definite D call. CDR1 SEHNR and CDR2 FQNEAQ come from the germline V gene (reference sequence). V was cut by 7 bases and J by 1 base, with 12 bases left in between. CDR3 length: 14 amino acids. DNA of the CDR3: TGTGCCAGCAAGGAGTTCATCGGCACAGATACGCAGTATTTT. Protein: CASKEFIGTDTQYF.

This clonotype was observed many times. The chain couples TRBV24-1 to TRBJ2-5; possibly TRBD2 for D (5 bases). The CDR3 loop spans 12 amino acids. Germline V gene sequence: CDR1 KGHDR, CDR2 SFDVKD. V shed 3 bases and J shed 13 bases, with 14 bases lying between them. In DNA, the CDR3 is TGTGCCACCAGTGATCGTGGGAGTAGCTGGTACTTC. Protein: CATSDRGSSWYF.

This clonotype showed up many times. The CDR3 is CASSLAVAGVAGYEQYF. The CDR3 bases are TGTGCCAGCAGCTTAGCGGTAGCAGGAGTTGCGGGCTACGAGCAGTACTTC. The V gene is TRBV11-1, the J gene TRBJ2-7; weak D call: TRBD2 (5 bases). V lost 0 bases and J 3 bases, leaving 18 bases between the germline ends. The CDR3 has 17 residues. The V gene's germline CDR1 is SGHAT and CDR2 FQDESV (reference sequence). Based on the CDR3 plus reference TRBV11-1 and TRBJ2-7, the full variable domain is EAEVAQSPRYKITEKSQAVAFWCDPISGHATLYWYRQILGQGPELLVQFQDESVVDDSQLPKDRFSAERLKGVDSTLKIQPAELGDSAMYLCASSLAVAGVAGYEQYFGPGTRLTVT.

The chain couples TRBV11-2 to TRBJ1-4; tentatively, D is TRBD1 (5 bases). Per germline, CDR1 SGHAT and CDR2 FQNNGV. V gave up 1 base and J gave up 3 bases, with 9 bases separating them. This CDR3 contains 15 residues. The CDR3 sequence is CASSLVTGANEKLFF. The CDR3 nucleotides are TGTGCCAGCAGCTTAGTAACAGGTGCTAATGAAAAACTGTTTTTT.

The chain links TRBV18 to TRBJ2-4; 12 bases fit TRBD2. The CDR3 consists of 19 residues. J gave up 1 base and V 3 bases, and 10 bases lay outside the gene matches. The germline gives CDR1 KGHSH, CDR2 LQKENI. The CDR3 DNA reads TGTGCCAGCTCACCCCGCACCACTAGCGGGGGGCTGGCCAAAAACATTCAGTACTTC. This sequence encodes CASSPRTTSGGLAKNIQYF.

This clonotype was detected many times. The rearrangement joins TRBV27 to TRBJ2-5; TRBD2 matches at 7 bases. The germline V gene encodes CDR1 MNHEY and CDR2 SMNVEV (reference sequence). The CDR3 has 14 residues. V trimming: 2 bases; J trimming: 5 bases; junction bases outside the gene matches: 5. CDR3 in DNA: TGTGCCAGCAGTTTAAACGCGGGGGTGGAGACCCAGTACTTC. This translates into CASSLNAGVETQYF.

This clonotype was seen many times. The V and J genes are TRBV7-8 and TRBJ1-1; D is unresolved. Trimming left V 4 bases short and J 0 bases short, with 12 bases between. Germline assignment: CDR1 SGHVS and CDR2 FQNEAQ. This CDR3 is 15 amino acids long. The CDR3 region is CASSSNPIMNTEAFF. In nucleotides, the CDR3 is TGTGCCAGCAGCTCCAATCCAATAATGAACACTGAAGCTTTCTTT.

This clonotype was detected ten times or more. The V call is TRBV7-9, the J call TRBJ2-1, with D possibly TRBD1 on 6 matching bases. CDR1 SEHNR and CDR2 FQNEAQ come from the germline V gene (reference sequence). This CDR3 contains 14 residues. Trimming shortened V by 0 bases and J by 7 bases, and 10 bases separated the two germline ends. DNA for the CDR3: TGTGCCAGCAGCTTAGCTGCCAGGGGAAATGAGCAGTTCTTC. Translating gives CASSLAARGNEQFF.